Sequencing of this T cell receptor (beta chain) was carried out in a study of PD-1 blockade in mismatch repair-deficient tumors. Per the germline V gene, CDR1 is SQVTM and CDR2 is ANQGSEA. The CDR3 length is 12 residues. V lost 3 bases to trimming and J lost 6 bases, with 11 bases between them. The protocol was immunoSEQ multiplex PCR, while the TCRdb copy is restricted to in-frame clones and leaves out a portion. This sample has roughly 130,000 clones, with about nine tenths found just once. The starting material was peripheral blood, obtained 72 weeks after starting pembrolizumab. This receptor was identified in an adult with mismatch repair-deficient cancer. V gene TRBV29-1 combines with J gene TRBJ2-5; D tentatively reads TRBD1 or TRBD2 (6 bases each). This CDR3 is CSVEKGGKTQYF. As DNA, the CDR3 is TGCAGCGTTGAGAAAGGGGGGAAGACCCAGTACTTC.